This T cell receptor (beta chain) is from a study of blood T cell repertoires in COVID-19. As for the study in general: The United States, Italy and Spain were the sources of the acute and convalescent COVID-19 samples. PBMCs, B-cell-depleted T cells, or T cells were the source of the cDNA or gDNA that made up the material.

Study processing details: Estimated nucleated cell counts came from reference gene primer amplification. Sequenced by immunoSEQ multiplex PCR; TCRdb stores in-frame clones only, minus some. V, J and clone size reflect that table, while D and trimming were determined from the DNA. The table includes over 200,000 clones, roughly 80% detected once. Sequencing was done on a sample of peripheral blood. The sequence was collected from a human donor in a cohort sampled during active COVID-19.

The CDR3 nucleotides are TGTGCCAGCAGCTTGTGGGAAGGGGGCACAGATACGCAGTATTTT. As protein: CASSLWEGGTDTQYF. The chain combines TRBV7-2 with TRBJ2-3; D may be TRBD1 (5 bases). V was trimmed by 3 bases and J by 1 base, leaving 11 bases between them. CDR3 length: 15 residues. Germline values: CDR1 SGHTA, CDR2 FQGNSA.